This TCR beta chain was captured in a study of somatic mutations in cytotoxic T cells in rheumatoid arthritis. Findings and limits, study-wide: Rheumatoid arthritis patients showed slight TRBV07 underrepresentation, unadjusted for multiple comparisons.

CDR1 MNHEY and CDR2 SMNVEV come from the germline V gene (reference sequence). The length of the CDR3 is 16 residues. Trimming left V 6 bases short and J 1 base short, with 18 bases between. Each population, CD4+ and CD8+ cells, was isolated by positive magnetic bead selection and checked for purity by flow cytometry. Clones were sequenced by immunoSEQ multiplex PCR, and TCRdb holds only the in-frame ones, with some missing. Here the sample spans 3,500 to 4,000 clones, roughly four fifths being singletons. This clone was picked up a small number of times. Its antigen remains unidentified. This receptor was obtained from a man between 35 and 55 years old with rheumatoid arthritis. The chain carries TRBV27 and TRBJ2-5, with a tentative D call TRBD2 (7 bases). The sequenced sample consisted of CD8+ T cells sorted from blood. CDR3 in amino acids: CASRALAAGVQETQYF. The CDR3 nucleotides are TGTGCCAGCAGGGCTCTAGCGGCAGGGGTCCAAGAGACCCAGTACTTC.